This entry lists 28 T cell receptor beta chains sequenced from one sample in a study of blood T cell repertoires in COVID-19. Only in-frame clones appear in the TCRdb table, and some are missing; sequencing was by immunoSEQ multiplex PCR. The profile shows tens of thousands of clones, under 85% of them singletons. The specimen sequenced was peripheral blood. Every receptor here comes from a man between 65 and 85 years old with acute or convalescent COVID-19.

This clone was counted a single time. Written as DNA, the CDR3 is TGTGCCAGCTCACCACCTAATCTAGGCACAGATACGCAGTATTTT. Translated, it gives CASSPPNLGTDTQYF. V and J are TRBV18 and TRBJ2-3; no definite D call. The CDR3 contains 15 residues. Per the germline V gene, CDR1 is KGHSH and CDR2 is LQKENI. The ends were cut back, 0 bases at V and 1 base at J, with 8 bases in the middle.

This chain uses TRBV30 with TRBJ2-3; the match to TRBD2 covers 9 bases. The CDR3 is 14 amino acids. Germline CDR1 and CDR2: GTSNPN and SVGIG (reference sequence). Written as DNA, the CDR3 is TGTGCGCTGGAGGGCCGGGGACTAGCCGATACGCAGTATTTT. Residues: CALEGRGLADTQYF.

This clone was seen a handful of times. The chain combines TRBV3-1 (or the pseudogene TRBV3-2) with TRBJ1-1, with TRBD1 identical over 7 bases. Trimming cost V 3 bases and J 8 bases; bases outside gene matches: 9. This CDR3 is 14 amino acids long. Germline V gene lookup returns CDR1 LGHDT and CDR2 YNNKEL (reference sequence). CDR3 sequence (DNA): TGTGCCAGCAGCCACGGCGACAGGGATGGCGAAGCTTTCTTT. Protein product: CASSHGDRDGEAFF.

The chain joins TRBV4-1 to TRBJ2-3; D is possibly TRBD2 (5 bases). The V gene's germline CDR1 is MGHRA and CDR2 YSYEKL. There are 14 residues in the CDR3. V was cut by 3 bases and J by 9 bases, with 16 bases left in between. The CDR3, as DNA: TGCGCCAGCAGCCAGCACGATCGGACTGGGACGCAGTATTTT. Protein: CASSQHDRTGTQYF.

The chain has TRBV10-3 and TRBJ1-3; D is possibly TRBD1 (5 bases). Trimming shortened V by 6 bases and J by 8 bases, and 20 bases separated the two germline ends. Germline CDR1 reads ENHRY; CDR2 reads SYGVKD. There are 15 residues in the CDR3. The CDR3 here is CAISAYARAGDTIYF. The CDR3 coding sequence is TGTGCCATCAGCGCCTACGCCAGGGCTGGGGACACCATATATTTT.

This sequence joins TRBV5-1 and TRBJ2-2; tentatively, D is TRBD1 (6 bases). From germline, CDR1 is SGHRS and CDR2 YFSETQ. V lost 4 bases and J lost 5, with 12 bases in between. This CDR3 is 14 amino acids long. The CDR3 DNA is TGCGCCAGCAGCACAAACAGGGATACCGGGGAGCTGTTTTTT. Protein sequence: CASSTNRDTGELFF.

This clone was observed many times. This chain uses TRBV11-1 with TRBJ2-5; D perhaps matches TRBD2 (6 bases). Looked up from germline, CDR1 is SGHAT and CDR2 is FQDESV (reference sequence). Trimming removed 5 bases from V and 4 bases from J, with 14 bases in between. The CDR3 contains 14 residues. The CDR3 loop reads CASSHSDGGETQYF. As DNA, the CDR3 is TGTGCCAGCAGCCACTCTGACGGGGGAGAGACCCAGTACTTC.

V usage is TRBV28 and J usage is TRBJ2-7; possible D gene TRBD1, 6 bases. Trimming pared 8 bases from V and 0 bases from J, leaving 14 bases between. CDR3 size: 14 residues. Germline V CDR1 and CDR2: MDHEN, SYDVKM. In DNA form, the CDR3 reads TGTGCCAGCGGGTCAACAGGGAGCTCCTACGAGCAGTACTTC. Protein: CASGSTGSSYEQYF.

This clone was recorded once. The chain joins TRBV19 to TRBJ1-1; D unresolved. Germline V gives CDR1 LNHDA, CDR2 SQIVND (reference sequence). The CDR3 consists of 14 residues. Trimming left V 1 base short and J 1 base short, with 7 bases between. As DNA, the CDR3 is TGTGCCAGTAGTATAGGGGCGGGGAACACTGAAGCTTTCTTT. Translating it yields CASSIGAGNTEAFF.

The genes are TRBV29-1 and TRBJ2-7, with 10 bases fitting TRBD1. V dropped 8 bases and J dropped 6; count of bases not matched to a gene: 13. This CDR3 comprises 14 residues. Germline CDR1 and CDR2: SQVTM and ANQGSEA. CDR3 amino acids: CSWGEPGQGPEQYF. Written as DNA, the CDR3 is TGCAGCTGGGGGGAGCCGGGACAGGGGCCCGAGCAGTACTTC.

CDR3 DNA: TGTGCCAGCAGTGACGTTCCTAAGGGCTACACCTTC. Translating gives CASSDVPKGYTF. The chain joins TRBV6-4 to TRBJ1-2, with no clear D. Between the trimmed V and J ends, which lost 2 bases and 8 bases, there was a span of 9 bases. The CDR3 sequence is 12 residues long. Germline CDR1 is MRHNA and CDR2 is SNTAGT.

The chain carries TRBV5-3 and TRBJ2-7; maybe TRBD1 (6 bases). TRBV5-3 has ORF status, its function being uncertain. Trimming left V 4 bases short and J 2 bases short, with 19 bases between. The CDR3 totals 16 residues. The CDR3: CARSLTHRVGPYEQYF. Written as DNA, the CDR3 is TGTGCCAGAAGCCTTACGCACAGGGTGGGCCCCTACGAGCAGTACTTC.

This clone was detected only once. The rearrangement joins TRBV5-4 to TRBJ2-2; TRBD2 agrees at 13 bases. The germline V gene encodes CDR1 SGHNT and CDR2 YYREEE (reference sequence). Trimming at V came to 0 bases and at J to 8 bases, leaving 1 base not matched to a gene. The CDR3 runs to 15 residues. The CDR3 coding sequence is TGTGCCAGCAGCTTGGTACTAGCGGGAGGGGGGGAGCTGTTTTTT. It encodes CASSLVLAGGGELFF.

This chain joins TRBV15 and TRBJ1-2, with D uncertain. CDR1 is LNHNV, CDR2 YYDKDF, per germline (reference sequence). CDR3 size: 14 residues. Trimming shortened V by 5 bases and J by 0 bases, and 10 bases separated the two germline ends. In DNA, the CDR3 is TGTGCCACCAGCGTGGCGCTAGCTAACTATGGCTACACCTTC. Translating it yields CATSVALANYGYTF.

The CDR3 DNA is TGTGCTAGTGGTCCAGGCGGACAGAACACTGAAGCTTTCTTT. This encodes CASGPGGQNTEAFF. V gene TRBV12-5 combines with J gene TRBJ1-1; a weak D match, TRBD1 (5 bases). The CDR3 contains 14 residues. CDR1 is LGHNT and CDR2 is FRNRAP in the germline V gene. V shed 5 bases and J shed 1 base, with 11 bases lying between them.

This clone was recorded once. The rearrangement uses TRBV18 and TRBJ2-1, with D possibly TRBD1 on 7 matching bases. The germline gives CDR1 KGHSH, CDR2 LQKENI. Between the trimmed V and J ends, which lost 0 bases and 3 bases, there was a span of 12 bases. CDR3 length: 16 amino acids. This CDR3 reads CASSPPGGGIYNEQFF. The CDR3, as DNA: TGTGCCAGCTCACCACCTGGAGGGGGCATCTACAATGAGCAGTTCTTC.

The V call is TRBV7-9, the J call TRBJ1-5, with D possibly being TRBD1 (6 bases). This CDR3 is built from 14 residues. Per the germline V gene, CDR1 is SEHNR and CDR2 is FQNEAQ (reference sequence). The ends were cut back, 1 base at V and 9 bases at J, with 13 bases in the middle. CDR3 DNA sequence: TGTGCCAGCAGCTTAGAGGGGGTCGATCGGCCCCAGCATTTT. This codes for CASSLEGVDRPQHF.

The CDR3 DNA sequence: TGTGCCAGCAGCTTGAGGATTAGCGGTACGAACACCGGGGAGCTGTTTTTT. Amino acid sequence: CASSLRISGTNTGELFF. The rearrangement uses TRBV13 and TRBJ2-2, with a tentative D call TRBD2 (6 bases). Germline V lookup: CDR1 PRHDT, CDR2 FYEKMQ (reference sequence). Trimming took 3 bases from V and 0 from J, leaving 14 bases between them. The CDR3 spans 17 residues.

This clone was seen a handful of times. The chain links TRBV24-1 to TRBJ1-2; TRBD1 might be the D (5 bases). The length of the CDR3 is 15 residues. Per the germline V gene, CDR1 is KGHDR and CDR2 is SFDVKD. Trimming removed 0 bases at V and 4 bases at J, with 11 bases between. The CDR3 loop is CATSDLQGGVYGYTF. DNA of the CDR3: TGTGCCACCAGTGATTTGCAGGGTGGGGTCTATGGCTACACCTTC.

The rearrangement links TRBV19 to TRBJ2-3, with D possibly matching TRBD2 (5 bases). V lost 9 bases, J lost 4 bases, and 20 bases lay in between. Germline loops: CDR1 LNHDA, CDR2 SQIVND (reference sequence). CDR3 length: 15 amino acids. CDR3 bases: TGTGCCAGCCGCCTCCTATCTGAGGGCCCAGATACGCAGTATTTT. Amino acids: CASRLLSEGPDTQYF.

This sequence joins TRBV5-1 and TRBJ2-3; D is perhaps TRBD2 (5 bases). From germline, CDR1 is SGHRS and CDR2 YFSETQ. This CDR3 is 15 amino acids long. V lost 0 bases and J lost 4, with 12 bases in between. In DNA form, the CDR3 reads TGCGCCAGCAGCTTGGTCGCCCGGGGAGCAGATACGCAGTATTTT. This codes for CASSLVARGADTQYF.

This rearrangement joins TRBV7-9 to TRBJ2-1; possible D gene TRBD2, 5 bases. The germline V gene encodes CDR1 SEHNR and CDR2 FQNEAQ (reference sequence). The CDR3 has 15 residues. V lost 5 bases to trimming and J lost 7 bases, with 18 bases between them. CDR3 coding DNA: TGTGCCAGCAGCGCCTCGAGGGCCATGAGTAATGAGCAGTTCTTC. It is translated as CASSASRAMSNEQFF.

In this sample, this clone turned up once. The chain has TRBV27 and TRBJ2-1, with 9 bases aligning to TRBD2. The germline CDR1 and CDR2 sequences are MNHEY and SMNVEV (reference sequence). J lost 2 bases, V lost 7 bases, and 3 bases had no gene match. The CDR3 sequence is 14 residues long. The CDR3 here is CASKGLATYNEQFF. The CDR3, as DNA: TGTGCCAGCAAGGGACTAGCAACCTACAATGAGCAGTTCTTC.

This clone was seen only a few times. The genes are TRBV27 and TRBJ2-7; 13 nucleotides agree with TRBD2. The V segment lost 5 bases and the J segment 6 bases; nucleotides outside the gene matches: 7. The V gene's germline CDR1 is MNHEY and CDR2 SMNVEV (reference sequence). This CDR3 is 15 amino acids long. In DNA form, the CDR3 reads TGTGCCAGCAGTAACCCGGGACTAGCGGGATTCGAGCAGTACTTC. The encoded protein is CASSNPGLAGFEQYF.

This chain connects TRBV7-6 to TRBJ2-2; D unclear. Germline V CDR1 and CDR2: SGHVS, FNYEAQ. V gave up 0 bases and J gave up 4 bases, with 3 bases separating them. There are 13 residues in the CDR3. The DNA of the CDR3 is TGTGCCAGCAGCTTAGCCGTCACCGGGGAGCTGTTTTTT. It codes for CASSLAVTGELFF.

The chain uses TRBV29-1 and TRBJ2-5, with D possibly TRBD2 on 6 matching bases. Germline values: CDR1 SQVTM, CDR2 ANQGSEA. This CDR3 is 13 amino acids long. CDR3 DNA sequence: TGCAGTGTAGCGGCACCGTTACAAGAGACCCAGTACTTC. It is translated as CSVAAPLQETQYF.

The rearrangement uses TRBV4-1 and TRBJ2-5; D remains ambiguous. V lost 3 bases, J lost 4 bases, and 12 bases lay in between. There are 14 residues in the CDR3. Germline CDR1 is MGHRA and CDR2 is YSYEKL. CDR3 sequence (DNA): TGCGCCAGCAGCCAGAACGGTGTCCGAGAGACCCAGTACTTC. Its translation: CASSQNGVRETQYF.

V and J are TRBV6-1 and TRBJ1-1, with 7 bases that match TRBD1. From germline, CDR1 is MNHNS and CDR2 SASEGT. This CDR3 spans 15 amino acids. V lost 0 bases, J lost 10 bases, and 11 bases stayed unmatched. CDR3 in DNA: TGTGCCAGCAGTGAAGCCAGGGAGAGGGGGCTTGTAGCTTTCTTT. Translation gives CASSEARERGLVAFF.